This entry concerns a single T cell receptor (beta chain). The CDR3 has 15 amino acids. Trimming stripped 5 bases from V and 6 bases from J, with 16 bases between. From germline, CDR1 is MNHEY and CDR2 SMNVEV (reference sequence). In the original workflow: Amplification with reference gene primers provided the estimates of nucleated cell counts. The data were produced by immunoSEQ multiplex PCR, yet TCRdb's version contains in-frame clones alone and is incomplete. That table furnishes V, J and clone size, whereas the DNA furnished D and trimming. The table lists a few hundred thousand clones, just under 90% of them singletons. This entry belongs to a study of blood T cell repertoires in COVID-19. This study enrolled people aged 18 to 89 from around 26 US geographic areas.

This chain joins TRBV27 and TRBJ2-2; D perhaps matches TRBD1 (5 bases). Sequencing was carried out using PBMCs or T cells enriched from blood (not recorded which). This clonotype was obtained from a woman between 45 and 60 years old who had recovered from COVID-19. Here the CDR3 reads CASSAFKGSSGELFF. CDR3 sequence (DNA): TGTGCCAGCAGTGCTTTTAAGGGGTCCTCCGGGGAGCTGTTTTTT.